The 27 T cell receptor beta chains below come from one sample, sequenced in a study of early T cells in non-severe SARS-CoV-2 infection. MiXCR was run by TCRdb on the 5' RACE reads, yielding one entry per CDR3 protein. The sample holds roughly 40,000 distinct CDR3 sequences, roughly 6% seen once. Sequenced: whole blood. Source of these receptors: an adult who was a healthcare worker with PCR-confirmed SARS-CoV-2 infection or an uninfected control (not recorded which).

V usage is TRBV27 and J usage is TRBJ2-7; possible D gene TRBD1, 6 bases. The germline V gene has CDR1 MNHEY and CDR2 SMNVEV (reference sequence). V shed 8 bases and J shed 12 bases, with 20 bases lying between them. This CDR3 is 12 amino acids long. The DNA of the CDR3 is TGTGCCAGCGGTTACAGGGAATCTTTTTTGTACTTC. Translating gives CASGYRESFLYF.

This clonotype came up a few times. CDR3 loop: CASSLRTRTSGRSITDTQYF. CDR3 DNA: TGTGCCAGCAGCTTACGCACTCGGACTAGCGGGCGTAGCATCACAGATACGCAGTATTTT. The chain carries TRBV7-2 and TRBJ2-3; the match to TRBD2 covers 11 bases. The J segment lost 2 bases and the V segment lost 2 bases, leaving 15 bases of the junction unmatched. The CDR3 has 20 residues. Per the germline V gene, CDR1 is SGHTA and CDR2 is FQGNSA. Filled out from reference TRBV7-2 and TRBJ2-3, the complete variable domain reads GAGVSQSPSNKVTEKGKDVELRCDPISGHTALYWYRQSLGQGLEFLIYFQGNSAPDKSGLPSDRFSAERTGGSVSTLTIQRTQQEDSAVYLCASSLRTRTSGRSITDTQYFGPGTRLTVL.

The rearrangement joins TRBV2 to TRBJ1-1; tentative D call: TRBD1 (6 bases). The V gene lost 2 bases and the J gene lost 9 bases, with 16 bases spanning the gap. There are 14 residues in the CDR3. Germline V gene lookup returns CDR1 SNHLY and CDR2 FYNNEI. The CDR3: CASSELGADLKAFF. In DNA, the CDR3 is TGTGCCAGCAGTGAACTGGGGGCGGACTTAAAAGCTTTCTTT.

By sample share, this clonotype is medium-sized. This sequence joins TRBV18 and TRBJ1-1; the D gene is possibly TRBD1 (6 bases). Germline values: CDR1 KGHSH, CDR2 LQKENI. V lost 0 bases, J lost 5 bases, and 16 bases lay in between. The CDR3 is 16 amino acids. The CDR3 here is CASSPPGRGGETEAFF. CDR3 in DNA: TGTGCCAGCTCACCACCCGGACGGGGGGGCGAGACTGAAGCTTTCTTT.

This clonotype was seen many times. This rearrangement joins TRBV11-2 to TRBJ2-5, with D perhaps TRBD2 (5 bases). This CDR3 contains 13 residues. CDR1 SGHAT and CDR2 FQNNGV come from the germline V gene. The ends were cut back, 0 bases at V and 7 bases at J, with 9 bases in the middle. This CDR3 reads CASSLEAAGTQYF. DNA of the CDR3: TGTGCCAGCAGCTTAGAAGCGGCGGGGACCCAGTACTTC.

The sample holds many counts of this clonotype. V gene TRBV20-1 combines with J gene TRBJ2-3; the D gene is possibly TRBD2 (6 bases). Germline CDR1 DFQATT, CDR2 SNEGSKA (reference sequence). The CDR3 totals 13 residues. The CDR3 bases are TGCAGCCCTGGGCCCCGCGGGGCAGATACGCAGTATTTT. Protein sequence: CSPGPRGADTQYF.

This clonotype appeared many times. J is TRBJ2-3 and V is TRBV2; D unclear. CDR3 length: 14 residues. Trimming stripped 3 bases from V and 0 bases from J, with 7 bases between. CDR1 and CDR2 (germline): SNHLY, FYNNEI. CDR3 in DNA: TGTGCCAGCAGTGAGTTACGGAGCACAGATACGCAGTATTTT. Amino acids: CASSELRSTDTQYF.

The rearrangement joins TRBV28 to TRBJ2-7; either TRBD1 or TRBD2 may supply D (5 bases each). The V end lost 5 bases, the J end lost 2 bases, and 16 bases lay between the germline ends. The V gene's germline CDR1 is MDHEN and CDR2 SYDVKM. The length of the CDR3 is 15 residues. This chain's CDR3 is CASSETGTPAYEQYF. Here the CDR3 DNA reads TGTGCCAGCAGTGAAACCGGGACCCCTGCCTACGAGCAGTACTTC.

A few counts support this clonotype. A read error may be the cause here, since a much bigger clone is one base away. The chain links TRBV11-2 to TRBJ1-1, with no clear D. There are 12 residues in the CDR3. V was trimmed by 3 bases and J by 0 bases, leaving 2 bases between them. The germline V gene encodes CDR1 SGHAT and CDR2 FQNNGV. CDR3 region: CASSFMNTEAFF. The CDR3 DNA reads TGTGCCAGCAGCTTCATGAACACTGAAGCTTTCTTT.

Many counts were recorded for this clonotype. This chain uses TRBV20-1 with TRBJ2-7; tentatively, D is TRBD2 (5 bases). CDR1 and CDR2 (germline): DFQATT, SNEGSKA (reference sequence). Trimming left V 6 bases short and J 2 bases short, with 17 bases between. The CDR3 is 14 amino acids. The CDR3 reads CSALSEAGTYEQYF. In DNA, the CDR3 is TGCAGTGCACTATCCGAGGCCGGGACCTACGAGCAGTACTTC.

The chain uses TRBV15 and TRBJ2-7; the D gene is possibly TRBD1 (6 bases). Germline V CDR1 and CDR2: LNHNV, YYDKDF (reference sequence). V lost 0 bases and J 5 bases, leaving 17 bases between the germline ends. This CDR3 is built from 16 residues. Written as DNA, the CDR3 is TGTGCCACCAGCAGAGATACGGCCAGGGGAAGTGACGAGCAGTACTTC. This translates into CATSRDTARGSDEQYF.

The chain is built from TRBV7-9 and TRBJ2-2; D is ambiguous. Germline CDR1 reads SEHNR; CDR2 reads FQNEAQ (reference sequence). The CDR3 length is 11 residues. Trimming removed 9 bases from V and 7 bases from J, with 9 bases in between. This CDR3 is CARSGFGELFF. The CDR3 DNA follows: TGTGCCAGATCTGGTTTCGGGGAGCTGTTTTTT.

This clonotype was detected many times. The V and J genes are TRBV7-9 and TRBJ2-5; the D gene is possibly TRBD2 (5 bases). With 7 bases removed from V and 3 bases from J, the gap between germline ends came to 12 bases. Germline V CDR1 and CDR2: SEHNR, FQNEAQ (reference sequence). This CDR3 spans 13 amino acids. CDR3 coding DNA: TGTGCCAGCATTGTATCGGGAAAAGAGACCCAGTACTTC. Protein sequence: CASIVSGKETQYF.

The chain carries TRBV2 and TRBJ2-1; D remains ambiguous. Germline CDR1 reads SNHLY; CDR2 reads FYNNEI. The CDR3 runs to 16 residues. V lost 0 bases and J 1 base, leaving 10 bases between the germline ends. CDR3 nucleotides: TGTGCCAGCAGTGAAGCAAGGTATCTATCCTACAATGAGCAGTTCTTC. This sequence encodes CASSEARYLSYNEQFF.

This clonotype has ten or more counts. The rearrangement joins TRBV20-1 to TRBJ2-1; 11 bases are a match to TRBD2. The CDR3 is 14 amino acids. The V segment lost 6 bases and the J segment 4 bases; nucleotides outside the gene matches: 5. Germline V gene lookup returns CDR1 DFQATT and CDR2 SNEGSKA (reference sequence). The CDR3 spells CSAAGTSGYNEQFF. The CDR3 DNA is TGCAGTGCGGCCGGGACTAGCGGATACAATGAGCAGTTCTTC.

This clonotype has ten or more counts. The chain links TRBV2 to TRBJ2-7; 7 nucleotides agree with TRBD2. The CDR3 sequence is 12 residues long. V shed 6 bases, J shed 2 bases, and the junction held 1 base outside the gene matches. Germline loops: CDR1 SNHLY, CDR2 FYNNEI. The CDR3 region has the DNA TGTGCCAGCAGGGGACTACCCTACGAGCAGTACTTC. Translation gives CASRGLPYEQYF.

This clonotype appeared a few times. The V and J genes are TRBV24-1 and TRBJ2-2; no clear D. The CDR3 is 15 residues long. V dropped 0 bases and J dropped 3 bases, with 7 bases sitting between them. The germline CDR1 and CDR2 sequences are KGHDR and SFDVKD. The CDR3 spells CATSDLRTDTGELFF. The CDR3 region has the DNA TGTGCCACCAGTGATTTGAGAACAGACACCGGGGAGCTGTTTTTT.

This clonotype was seen just once. V usage is TRBV11-2 and J usage is TRBJ2-7; either TRBD1 or TRBD2 may supply D (5 bases each). V lost 7 bases and J lost 6, with 16 bases in between. Germline V gene sequence: CDR1 SGHAT, CDR2 FQNNGV. The CDR3 runs 13 residues. The CDR3 DNA reads TGTGCCAGCATGATGGGGGTAGTAGGCGAGCAGTACTTC. This sequence encodes CASMMGVVGEQYF.

This clonotype has just a few counts. V usage is TRBV6-5 and J usage is TRBJ2-7, with a tentative D call TRBD1 (6 bases). The germline CDR1 and CDR2 sequences are MNHEY and SVGAGI. Deletions cut 5 bases from V and 0 bases from J, with 11 bases between. This CDR3 contains 14 residues. The CDR3 protein is CASSVTGSSYEQYF. The DNA of the CDR3 is TGTGCCAGCAGTGTAACAGGGAGCTCCTACGAGCAGTACTTC.

This clonotype was seen many times. The chain employs TRBV20-1 and TRBJ1-6, with D possibly matching TRBD1 (6 bases). The V gene's germline CDR1 is DFQATT and CDR2 SNEGSKA (reference sequence). This CDR3 comprises 14 residues. The V end lost 6 bases, the J end lost 8 bases, and 17 bases lay between the germline ends. Here the CDR3 reads CSAVVGAWDSPLHF. The CDR3 nucleotides are TGCAGTGCCGTGGTGGGGGCATGGGATTCACCCCTCCACTTT.

This clonotype was observed at least ten times. The chain combines TRBV28 with TRBJ1-5; 7 bases agree with TRBD1. Germline V gene lookup returns CDR1 MDHEN and CDR2 SYDVKM. The CDR3 length is 15 residues. The junction had 10 bases not matched to a gene; V was cut back by 7 bases and J by 4 bases. The CDR3 DNA follows: TGTGCCAGCAAAAGACAGGGTCGGGAAAATCAGCCCCAGCATTTT. Translation: CASKRQGRENQPQHF.

The chain carries TRBV20-1 and TRBJ2-5; 7 nucleotides agree with TRBD1. The CDR3 extends over 13 amino acids. The germline CDR1 and CDR2 sequences are DFQATT and SNEGSKA (reference sequence). Trimming at V came to 0 bases and at J to 5 bases, leaving 3 bases not matched to a gene. Here the CDR3 reads CSARDTGVETQYF. CDR3 coding DNA: TGCAGTGCTAGAGATACAGGGGTGGAGACCCAGTACTTC.

In its sample, this clonotype was seen many times. The chain combines TRBV20-1 with TRBJ2-1, with 9 positions matching TRBD2. The V gene end was trimmed by 4 bases and the J gene end by 0 bases; junction bases not matched to a gene: 7. The CDR3 covers 16 residues. The V gene's germline CDR1 is DFQATT and CDR2 SNEGSKA (reference sequence). The DNA of the CDR3 is TGCAGTGCTATGGCTAGCGGGGTTAGCTCCTACAATGAGCAGTTCTTC. Amino acid sequence: CSAMASGVSSYNEQFF.

Many counts were recorded for this clonotype. The chain carries TRBV7-2 and TRBJ1-2, with D uncertain. V lost 3 bases to trimming and J lost 8 bases, with 19 bases between them. The CDR3 is 15 residues long. Per the germline V gene, CDR1 is SGHTA and CDR2 is FQGNSA. The CDR3 nucleotides read TGTGCCAGCAGCTTCTTTTCTTCGATCAAGGGAGGCTACACCTTC. This codes for CASSFFSSIKGGYTF.

This clonotype was detected ten times or more. The V call is TRBV14, the J call TRBJ1-1; D is ambiguous. V lost 4 bases, J lost 1 base, and 10 bases lay in between. Germline V gene data show CDR1 as SGHDN and CDR2 as FVKESK. This CDR3 region has 14 residues. In nucleotides, the CDR3 is TGTGCCAGCAGCCTTTATTTACAGAACACTGAAGCTTTCTTT. Amino acids: CASSLYLQNTEAFF.

The chain carries TRBV20-1 and TRBJ2-1, with 7 bases fitting TRBD2. Trimming cost V 6 bases and J 8 bases; bases outside gene matches: 16. Germline lookup yields CDR1 DFQATT and CDR2 SNEGSKA (reference sequence). The CDR3 sequence is 15 residues long. The CDR3 is CSARNQVGGLDEQFF. In DNA form, the CDR3 reads TGCAGTGCCCGAAACCAGGTGGGAGGGCTCGATGAGCAGTTCTTC.

The table lists this clonotype with many counts. V gene TRBV12-3 or TRBV12-4 combines with J gene TRBJ2-1; a weak D match, TRBD1 (6 bases). Trimming stripped 6 bases from V and 7 bases from J, with 10 bases between. The CDR3 sequence is 12 residues long. The CDR3 region has the DNA TGTGCCAGCAGATCCCAGGGGAATGAGCAGTTCTTC. This gives the protein CASRSQGNEQFF.